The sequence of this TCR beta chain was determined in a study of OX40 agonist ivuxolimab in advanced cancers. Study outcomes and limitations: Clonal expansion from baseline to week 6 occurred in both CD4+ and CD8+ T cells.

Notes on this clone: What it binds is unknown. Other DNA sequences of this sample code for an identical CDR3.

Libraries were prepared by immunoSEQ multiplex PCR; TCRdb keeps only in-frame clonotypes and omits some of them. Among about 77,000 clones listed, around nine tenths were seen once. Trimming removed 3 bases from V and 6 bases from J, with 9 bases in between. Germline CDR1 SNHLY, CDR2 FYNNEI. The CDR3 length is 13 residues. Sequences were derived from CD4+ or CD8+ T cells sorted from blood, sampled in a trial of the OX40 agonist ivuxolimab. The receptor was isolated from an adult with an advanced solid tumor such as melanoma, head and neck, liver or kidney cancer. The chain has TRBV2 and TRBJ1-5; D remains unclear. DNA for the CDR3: TGTGCCAGCAGTGATTTGGCGGGTCAGCCCCAGCATTTT. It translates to CASSDLAGQPQHF. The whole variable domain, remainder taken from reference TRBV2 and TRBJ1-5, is EPEVTQTPSHQVTQMGQEVILRCVPISNHLYFYWYRQILGQKVEFLVSFYNNEISEKSEIFDDQFSVERPDGSNFTLKIRSTKLEDSAMYFCASSDLAGQPQHFGDGTRLSIL.